This is a list of T cell receptor beta chains from one sample in a study of shared clonotypes between healthy human individuals. Using immunoSEQ multiplex PCR, the repertoire was profiled, and TCRdb retains in-frame clones only, with some absent. The table has about 2.2 million clones, roughly 93% seen once. Sequenced: naive CD8+ T cells from PBMCs. These receptors all come from a man younger than 35 in good health. Some clones in this sample may be carry-over from other donors' samples. Each CDR3 is given with its conserved first and last residue. The D gene is left open where the match is weak. Expanded clones get a size class; other rows say once, few or many, or leave the size out.

V gene: TRBV7-2; CDR3 length: 13; clone size: NA; J gene: TRBJ2-7; D gene: NA; CDR3 DNA: TGTGCCAGCACCTTGTCAGCCGGGAGCGAGCAGTACTTC; CDR3 protein: CASTLSAGSEQYF
V gene: TRBV9; CDR3 length: 15; clone size: NA; J gene: TRBJ1-5; D gene: NA; CDR3 DNA: TGTGCCAGCAGCCCTTCCGCCAATAGCAATCAGCCCCAGCATTTT; CDR3 protein: CASSPSANSNQPQHF
V gene: TRBV18; CDR3 length: 17; clone size: NA; J gene: TRBJ1-1; D gene: NA; CDR3 DNA: TGTGCCAGCTCACCACCCCATTTCGTGGGTGAGGGCACTGAAGCTTTCTTT; CDR3 protein: CASSPPHFVGEGTEAFF
V gene: TRBV9; CDR3 length: 13; clone size: NA; J gene: TRBJ1-1; D gene: TRBD1; CDR3 DNA: TGTGCCAGCAGCCCAGGGACAGCAACTGAAGCTTTCTTT; CDR3 protein: CASSPGTATEAFF
V gene: TRBV15; CDR3 length: 12; clone size: NA; J gene: TRBJ2-3; D gene: NA; CDR3 DNA: TGTGCCACCGGTTACAGGGCAGATACGCAGTATTTT; CDR3 protein: CATGYRADTQYF
V gene: TRBV15; CDR3 length: 16; clone size: NA; J gene: TRBJ2-7; D gene: NA; CDR3 DNA: TGTGCCACCAGCGGCCGAGGCGAGAGGAGCTCCTACGAGCAGTACTTC; CDR3 protein: CATSGRGERSSYEQYF
V gene: TRBV13; CDR3 length: 17; clone size: once; J gene: TRBJ2-3; D gene: TRBD2; CDR3 DNA: TGTGCCAGCATCAAAACGGGGCTAGCGGGAGGCACAGATACGCAGTATTTT; CDR3 protein: CASIKTGLAGGTDTQYF
V gene: TRBV27; CDR3 length: 19; clone size: NA; J gene: TRBJ1-5; D gene: NA; CDR3 DNA: TGTGCCAGCAGCCTACTGGGGGTGACCAAGGGGCAGAGGAATCAGCCCCAGCATTTT; CDR3 protein: CASSLLGVTKGQRNQPQHF
V gene: TRBV2; CDR3 length: 12; clone size: NA; J gene: TRBJ2-1; D gene: NA; CDR3 DNA: TGTGCCAGCAGTGTCTCCGGGTGGGAGCAGTTCTTC; CDR3 protein: CASSVSGWEQFF
V gene: TRBV4-1; CDR3 length: 16; clone size: once; J gene: TRBJ2-3; D gene: TRBD2; CDR3 DNA: TGCGCCAGCAGCCAACGTAAGGGACTAGATAGCGATACGCAGTATTTT; CDR3 protein: CASSQRKGLDSDTQYF
V gene: TRBV27; CDR3 length: 15; clone size: NA; J gene: TRBJ2-2; D gene: NA; CDR3 DNA: TGTGCCAGCAAATCGACCCCCTGGGGCACCGGGGAGCTGTTTTTT; CDR3 protein: CASKSTPWGTGELFF
V gene: TRBV7-9; CDR3 length: 15; clone size: NA; J gene: TRBJ2-2; D gene: NA; CDR3 DNA: TGTGCCAGCAGCGGCAGACAGGCGAACACCGGGGAGCTGTTTTTT; CDR3 protein: CASSGRQANTGELFF
V gene: TRBV6-7; CDR3 length: 16; clone size: NA; J gene: TRBJ1-5; D gene: NA; CDR3 DNA: TGTGCCAGCAGTTACCGGGGGAGGGGGAGCAATCAGCCCCAGCATTTT; CDR3 protein: CASSYRGRGSNQPQHF
V gene: TRBV27; CDR3 length: 12; clone size: NA; J gene: TRBJ2-7; D gene: NA; CDR3 DNA: TGTGCCAGCAGTCCCCCGGGGTACGAGCAGTACTTC; CDR3 protein: CASSPPGYEQYF
V gene: TRBV4-1; CDR3 length: 14; clone size: NA; J gene: TRBJ1-1; D gene: TRBD1; CDR3 DNA: TGCGCCAGCAGCCTACTGGGACAGAGAACTGAAGCTTTCTTT; CDR3 protein: CASSLLGQRTEAFF
V gene: TRBV29-1; CDR3 length: 12; clone size: NA; J gene: TRBJ2-7; D gene: NA; CDR3 DNA: TGCAGCGTGAGGGACCCCGCCTACGAGCAGTACTTC; CDR3 protein: CSVRDPAYEQYF
V gene: TRBV28; CDR3 length: 15; clone size: NA; J gene: TRBJ2-7; D gene: TRBD2; CDR3 DNA: TGTGCCAGCAGTTTATCTAGCGGCCTCTCCTACGAGCAGTACTTC; CDR3 protein: CASSLSSGLSYEQYF